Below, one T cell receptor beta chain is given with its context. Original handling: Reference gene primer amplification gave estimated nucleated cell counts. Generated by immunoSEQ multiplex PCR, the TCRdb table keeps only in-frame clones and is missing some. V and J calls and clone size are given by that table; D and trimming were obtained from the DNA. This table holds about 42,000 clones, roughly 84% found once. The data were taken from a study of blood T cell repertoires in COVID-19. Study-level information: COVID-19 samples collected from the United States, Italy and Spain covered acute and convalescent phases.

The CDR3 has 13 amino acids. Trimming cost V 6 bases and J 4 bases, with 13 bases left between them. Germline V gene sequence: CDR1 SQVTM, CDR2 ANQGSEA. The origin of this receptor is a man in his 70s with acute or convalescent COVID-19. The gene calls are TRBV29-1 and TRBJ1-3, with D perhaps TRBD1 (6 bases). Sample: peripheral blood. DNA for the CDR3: TGCAGCGTGGCCGAAGGGGGAGGAAACACCATATATTTT. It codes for CSVAEGGGNTIYF.